What follows are 27 T cell receptor beta chains derived from one specimen sequenced in a study of shared clonotypes between healthy human individuals. The table came from immunoSEQ multiplex PCR; TCRdb's copy has only in-frame clones and leaves some out. The table shows roughly 1,500,000 clones, with 98% occurring only once. Sequences were obtained from naive CD4+ T cells sorted from blood. Subset reported: CD45RA+ positively selected. These receptors were taken from a man between 25 and 39 years old in good health.

The chain joins TRBV9 to TRBJ2-7, with TRBD2 matching over 11 bases. Germline-derived CDR1 and CDR2 are SGDLS and YYNGEE. CDR3 length: 17 residues. Losses at the gene ends were 0 bases for V and 4 bases for J; bases not matched to a gene: 9. The CDR3 sequence: CASSVGPLAGGPYEQYF. CDR3 bases: TGTGCCAGCAGCGTAGGCCCCTTAGCGGGAGGGCCTTACGAGCAGTACTTC.

The chain carries TRBV20-1 and TRBJ2-1, with D perhaps TRBD2 (6 bases). The CDR3 contains 11 residues. Per the germline V gene, CDR1 is DFQATT and CDR2 is SNEGSKA (reference sequence). V lost 5 bases to trimming and J lost 8 bases, with 10 bases between them. DNA for the CDR3: TGCAGTGCTGCTAGCGTGGATGAGCAGTTCTTC. This translates into CSAASVDEQFF.

This clone was detected only once. The chain uses TRBV5-1 and TRBJ2-1; weak D call: TRBD2 (5 bases). V gave up 0 bases and J gave up 8 bases, with 12 bases separating them. Per the germline V gene, CDR1 is SGHRS and CDR2 is YFSETQ. The length of the CDR3 is 14 residues. CDR3 DNA: TGCGCCAGCAGCTTGGATATTACTAGTTATGAGCAGTTCTTC. It translates to CASSLDITSYEQFF. Full variable domain (missing parts from reference TRBV5-1 and TRBJ2-1): KAGVTQTPRYLIKTRGQQVTLSCSPISGHRSVSWYQQTPGQGLQFLFEYFSETQRNKGNFPGRFSGRQFSNSRSEMNVSTLELGDSALYLCASSLDITSYEQFFGPGTRLTVL.

Here the CDR3 reads CASSLDTVATNEQFF. In nucleotides, the CDR3 is TGTGCCAGCAGCTTAGATACGGTAGCGACAAATGAGCAGTTCTTC. The chain links TRBV11-3 to TRBJ2-1; D possibly corresponds to TRBD2 (5 bases). Trimming cost V 0 bases and J 7 bases, with 13 bases left between them. The CDR3 covers 15 residues. Germline loops: CDR1 SGHNT, CDR2 YENEEA. Variable domain in full (rest from reference TRBV11-3 and TRBJ2-1): EAGVVQSPRYKIIEKKQPVAFWCNPISGHNTLYWYLQNLGQGPELLIRYENEEAVDDSQLPKDRFSAERLKGVDSTLKIQPAELGDSAVYLCASSLDTVATNEQFFGPGTRLTVL.

The V call is TRBV21-1, the J call TRBJ1-3. TRBV21-1 is a pseudogene segment. The CDR3 contains 15 residues. CDR3 residues: CASIGTSYSGNTIYF. CDR3 nucleotide sequence: TGTGCCAGCATTGGGACCTCTTACTCTGGAAACACCATATATTTT.

J is TRBJ2-1 and V is TRBV15; tentatively, D is TRBD2 (5 bases). Germline-derived CDR1 and CDR2 are LNHNV and YYDKDF (reference sequence). This CDR3 has 12 residues. Trimming removed 5 bases from V and 12 bases from J, with 14 bases in between. CDR3 bases: TGTGCCACCAGCCTTAGCGCCAGTGGGCAGTTCTTC. This encodes CATSLSASGQFF.

The CDR3 loop reads CASSRGLAAYEQYF. CDR3 DNA: TGTGCCAGCAGCCGAGGACTAGCGGCCTACGAGCAGTACTTC. The chain carries TRBV7-2 and TRBJ2-7; TRBD2 matches at 10 bases. Germline CDR1 and CDR2: SGHTA and FQGNSA. The CDR3 is made up of 14 amino acids. V lost 5 bases and J lost 2; bases outside the gene matches: 3. The whole variable domain, filled in from reference TRBV7-2 and TRBJ2-7, reads GAGVSQSPSNKVTEKGKDVELRCDPISGHTALYWYRQSLGQGLEFLIYFQGNSAPDKSGLPSDRFSAERTGGSVSTLTIQRTQQEDSAVYLCASSRGLAAYEQYFGPGTRLTVT.

The chain uses TRBV2 and TRBJ2-7; D uncertain. Germline CDR1 is SNHLY and CDR2 is FYNNEI. Trimming cost V 4 bases and J 4 bases, with 11 bases left between them. The length of the CDR3 is 13 residues. The CDR3: CASSVHQEYEQYF. The CDR3, as DNA: TGTGCCAGCAGTGTGCACCAGGAATACGAGCAGTACTTC.

The chain has TRBV5-4 and TRBJ2-5; TRBD1 is a possible D gene (5 bases). The CDR3 is 13 residues long. CDR1 is SGHNT, CDR2 YYREEE, per germline (reference sequence). V lost 5 bases and J 3 bases, leaving 11 bases between the germline ends. CDR3 region: CASRKGAEETQYF. CDR3 coding DNA: TGTGCCAGCAGGAAAGGGGCGGAAGAGACCCAGTACTTC.

The chain recombines TRBV15 with TRBJ2-3; 10 bases fit TRBD2. The V segment lost 5 bases and the J segment 2 bases; nucleotides outside the gene matches: 4. This CDR3 is built from 15 residues. From germline, CDR1 is LNHNV and CDR2 YYDKDF (reference sequence). CDR3 in amino acids: CATSGGLADTDTQYF. CDR3 DNA sequence: TGTGCCACCAGCGGAGGACTAGCGGACACAGATACGCAGTATTTT. Full variable domain (missing parts from reference TRBV15 and TRBJ2-3): DAMVIQNPRYQVTQFGKPVTLSCSQTLNHNVMYWYQQKSSQAPKLLFHYYDKDFNNEADTPDNFQSRRPNTSFCFLDIRSPGLGDTAMYLCATSGGLADTDTQYFGPGTRLTVL.

The chain links TRBV29-1 to TRBJ1-2, with D unclear. The CDR3 length is 14 residues. Trimming took 5 bases from V and 4 from J, leaving 17 bases between them. Germline V gene data show CDR1 as SQVTM and CDR2 as ANQGSEA. Here the CDR3 DNA reads TGCAGCGTTTTAAACCAGTGGGATTCCTATGGCTACACCTTC. It translates to CSVLNQWDSYGYTF.

V usage is TRBV5-4 and J usage is TRBJ2-2; 9 nucleotides match TRBD2. The CDR3 contains 15 residues. Germline CDR1 SGHNT, CDR2 YYREEE (reference sequence). V lost 2 bases to trimming and J lost 3 bases; unmatched junction nucleotides: 2. CDR3 sequence (DNA): TGTGCCAGCAGCTTAGCGGGAGGCTACACCGGGGAGCTGTTTTTT. It translates to CASSLAGGYTGELFF.

This clone appeared once. V and J are TRBV15 and TRBJ2-3, with D possibly matching TRBD1 (6 bases). Trimming pared 0 bases from V and 4 bases from J, leaving 8 bases between. Germline CDR1 LNHNV, CDR2 YYDKDF (reference sequence). The CDR3 has 14 amino acids. CDR3 protein: CATSRDQGSDTQYF. CDR3 DNA: TGTGCCACCAGCAGAGATCAGGGGTCAGATACGCAGTATTTT.

The chain has TRBV7-2 and TRBJ2-7; possible D gene TRBD2, 6 bases. Germline V gene data show CDR1 as SGHTA and CDR2 as FQGNSA. The V end was cut by 4 bases, the J end by 0 bases, with 10 bases between. The CDR3 length is 14 residues. CDR3 region: CASSYNGGSYEQYF. The CDR3 DNA is TGTGCCAGCAGCTATAACGGGGGCTCCTACGAGCAGTACTTC.

The gene calls are TRBV11-2 and TRBJ2-1; no definite D call. Germline V lookup: CDR1 SGHAT, CDR2 FQNNGV. Trimming removed 7 bases from V and 0 bases from J, with 10 bases in between. This CDR3 contains 14 residues. CDR3 sequence (DNA): TGTGCCAGCACCTCGGCCTTCTCCTACAATGAGCAGTTCTTC. Residues: CASTSAFSYNEQFF.

V and J are TRBV4-1 and TRBJ1-4, with TRBD1 matching 8 bases. This CDR3 has 19 amino acids. With V trimmed by 4 bases and J by 0 bases, 13 bases remained unmatched. Germline V gene data show CDR1 as MGHRA and CDR2 as YSYEKL. CDR3: CASSLDRTGTVATNEKLFF. The DNA for the CDR3 is TGCGCCAGCAGCCTAGATCGGACAGGGACGGTTGCAACTAATGAAAAACTGTTTTTT.

The V and J genes are TRBV5-1 and TRBJ2-5; D ambiguous. This CDR3 region has 15 residues. V gave up 1 base and J gave up 2 bases, with 12 bases separating them. Germline V gene sequence: CDR1 SGHRS, CDR2 YFSETQ. Here the CDR3 reads CASSLLGSEQETQYF. The CDR3 nucleotides read TGCGCCAGCAGCTTGTTAGGGTCGGAGCAAGAGACCCAGTACTTC.

V usage is TRBV15 and J usage is TRBJ2-3; D is uncertain. Looked up from germline, CDR1 is LNHNV and CDR2 is YYDKDF (reference sequence). The CDR3 contains 15 residues. Trimming cost V 1 base and J 5 bases, with 13 bases left between them. The CDR3 nucleotides read TGTGCCACCAGCAGAGTTGGTCGACTGGAAGATACGCAGTATTTT. It encodes CATSRVGRLEDTQYF.

V usage is TRBV15 and J usage is TRBJ1-2, with no clear D. Germline V CDR1 and CDR2: LNHNV, YYDKDF (reference sequence). This CDR3 region has 16 residues. The V end lost 0 bases, the J end lost 2 bases, and 13 bases lay between the germline ends. The CDR3 bases are TGTGCCACCAGCAGAGAGGGAAGGAGAGGGAACTATGGCTACACCTTC. Protein sequence: CATSREGRRGNYGYTF.

The J gene is TRBJ1-2, the V gene TRBV2; D unresolved. V dropped 4 bases and J dropped 1 base, with 10 bases sitting between them. This CDR3 contains 14 residues. The V gene's germline CDR1 is SNHLY and CDR2 FYNNEI. CDR3 sequence: CASSAWTVNYGYTF. CDR3 nucleotides: TGTGCCAGCAGTGCGTGGACGGTTAACTATGGCTACACCTTC.

This chain uses TRBV6-1 with TRBJ2-7, with 9 bases fitting TRBD1. After removal of 8 bases from V and 4 bases from J, the junction contained 6 bases not matched to a gene. The germline gives CDR1 MNHNS, CDR2 SASEGT. CDR3 length equals 13 residues. CDR3 protein: CASVGTGPYEQYF. CDR3 coding DNA: TGTGCCAGCGTCGGGACAGGGCCTTACGAGCAGTACTTC.

The gene calls are TRBV13 and TRBJ1-1; TRBD1 aligns across 7 bases. CDR1 and CDR2 from the germline V gene are PRHDT and FYEKMQ (reference sequence). CDR3 size: 13 residues. V trimming: 7 bases; J trimming: 2 bases; junction bases outside the gene matches: 4. CDR3 bases: TGTGCCAGCACCCACAGGGGTAACACTGAAGCTTTCTTT. Translation: CASTHRGNTEAFF.

The rearrangement joins TRBV4-3 to TRBJ1-6; TRBD1 matches 9 bases. The CDR3 runs to 16 residues. The trim removed 0 bases at V and 10 bases at J, leaving 7 bases unmatched. The germline gives CDR1 LGHNA, CDR2 YSLEER. CDR3 loop: CASSQDRGQGGSPLHF. The CDR3 coding sequence is TGCGCCAGCAGCCAAGATAGGGGACAGGGCGGCTCACCCCTCCACTTT.

The chain has TRBV10-3 and TRBJ1-3; a possible D gene is TRBD1 (6 bases). The ends were cut back, 8 bases at V and 0 bases at J, with 14 bases in the middle. The V gene's germline CDR1 is ENHRY and CDR2 SYGVKD. The CDR3 contains 15 residues. The CDR3 region is CAIRRQGSSGNTIYF. CDR3 bases: TGTGCCATCCGAAGGCAGGGGAGCTCTGGAAACACCATATATTTT.

J is TRBJ2-7 and V is TRBV9, with D possibly matching TRBD2 (6 bases). Trimming removed 4 bases at V and 1 base at J, with 18 bases between. This CDR3 region has 16 residues. CDR1 and CDR2 (germline): SGDLS, YYNGEE. The CDR3 here is CASSRGASVISYEQYF. For the CDR3, the DNA is TGTGCCAGCAGCCGGGGCGCTAGCGTGATATCCTACGAGCAGTACTTC.

CDR3 DNA: TGTGCCAGCTCACCACTGGGACAGGGGGCCTCTCAGCCCCAGCATTTT. This translates into CASSPLGQGASQPQHF. This sequence joins TRBV18 and TRBJ1-5; 12 positions match TRBD1. Germline V gene sequence: CDR1 KGHSH, CDR2 LQKENI. The trim removed 1 base at V and 6 bases at J, leaving 4 bases unmatched. The CDR3 spans 16 residues.

The chain uses TRBV14 and TRBJ2-3; D gene uncertain. Germline loops: CDR1 SGHDN, CDR2 FVKESK. There are 13 residues in the CDR3. V lost 1 base, J lost 6 bases, and 8 bases lay in between. CDR3 nucleotide sequence: TGTGCCAGCAGCCAAGGGGCGCGGGATACGCAGTATTTT. It specifies CASSQGARDTQYF.